Sequencing of this T cell receptor (beta chain) was carried out in a study of T cell repertoires in ileal Crohn's disease. Study details: Median disease duration was 7.9 years; 35% to 45% smoked at surgery. Surgery for a complication: stricturing in approximately 60%, penetrating in about 39%. Thiopurines (11) or anti-TNF agents (roughly 17) were given postoperatively to about half. Study-wide findings and caveats: Every patient over 26.8% clonality showed endoscopic recurrence.

Only in-frame clones appear in the TCRdb table, and some are missing; sequencing was by immunoSEQ multiplex PCR. Here the sample spans fewer than 20,000 clones, approximately 94% being singletons. The length of the CDR3 is 16 residues. Germline values: CDR1 SNHLY, CDR2 FYNNEI. The V gene end was trimmed by 4 bases and the J gene end by 3 bases; junction bases not matched to a gene: 1. Turning to this clone: What it binds is unknown.

The sequenced material came from ileal tissue. The gene calls are TRBV2 and TRBJ2-2; 14 bases fit TRBD2. The sequence derives from an adult with Crohn's disease. DNA for the CDR3: TGTGCCAGCAGTGGACTAGCGGGGGGGTACACCGGGGAGCTGTTTTTT. It codes for CASSGLAGGYTGELFF.